This entry features one T cell receptor (beta chain) sequence. Its matching antigen is unknown. The CDR3 is 13 amino acids. V dropped 7 bases and J dropped 7 bases, with 11 bases sitting between them. Germline V gives CDR1 SNHLY, CDR2 FYNNEI. The data were obtained in a study of CD8+ T cells in alopecia areata. Study-level points and caveats: Clonality in lesional scalp, especially alopecia totalis/universalis, exceeded that of normal scalp.

cDNA reverse transcribed from extracted RNA served as the sequencing template. Profiled with immunoSEQ multiplex PCR; TCRdb holds only in-frame clones, not every one. Of fewer than 100,000 clones in the sample, roughly two fifths were seen once. J is TRBJ1-6 and V is TRBV2; D is undetermined. The clonotype originates from a human donor with alopecia areata. Sequencing was carried out using CD4+ T cells sorted from blood. The CDR3 is CASIPIANSPLHF. CDR3 nucleotide sequence: TGTGCCAGCATCCCAATCGCGAATTCACCCCTCCACTTT.